This T cell receptor (beta chain) was sequenced for a study of regulatory T cells in long-lasting Graves disease. This CDR3 region has 18 residues. CDR1 is MNHEY and CDR2 is SMNVEV in the germline V gene (reference sequence). V was clipped by 3 bases and J by 8 bases, with 23 bases between them. Notes on the study in general: Favoring TRBV28, TRBJ1-2 and TRBJ2-5 was a feature seen in persistent disease.

Described time point: persistent/refractory GD, antithyroid drugs over 5 years with positive TRAb. PBMCs were the source of the RNA used for TCR sequencing. Building of the TCR beta libraries involved iRepertoire HTBI primers and Arm-PCR of CDR3 regions. TCRdb called the multiplex PCR reads again in MiXCR, with one record for every CDR3 protein. There are roughly 450,000 distinct CDR3 sequences in the sample; around 24% occur only once, and about a quarter lies in the top ten. There are many counts of this clonotype. Its antigen is not known. The clonotype comes from a female donor with Graves disease. V usage is TRBV27 and J usage is TRBJ1-6; D might be TRBD1 (5 bases). This sample comprised peripheral blood mononuclear cells (PBMCs), obtained when the disease was refractory, from a patient treated with antithyroid drugs. CDR3 coding DNA: TGTGCCAGCAGTTTTTCGCCGCTAGGAGAGGGGATTTATTCACCCCTCCACTTT. It is translated as CASSFSPLGEGIYSPLHF.